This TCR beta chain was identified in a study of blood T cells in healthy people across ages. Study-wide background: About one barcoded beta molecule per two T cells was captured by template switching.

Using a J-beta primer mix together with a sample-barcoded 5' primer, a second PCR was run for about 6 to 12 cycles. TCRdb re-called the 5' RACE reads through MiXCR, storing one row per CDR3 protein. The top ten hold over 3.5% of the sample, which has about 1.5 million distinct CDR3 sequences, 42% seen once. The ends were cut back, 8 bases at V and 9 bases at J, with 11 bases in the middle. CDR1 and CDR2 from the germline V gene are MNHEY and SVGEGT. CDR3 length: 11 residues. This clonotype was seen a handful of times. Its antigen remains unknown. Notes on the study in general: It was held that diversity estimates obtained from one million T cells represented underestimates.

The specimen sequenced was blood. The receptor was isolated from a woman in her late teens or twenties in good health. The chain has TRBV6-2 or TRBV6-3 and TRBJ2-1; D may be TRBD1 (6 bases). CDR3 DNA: TGTGCCAGCGGACAGATCTTTGAGCAGTTCTTC. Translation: CASGQIFEQFF.